The rows below give T cell receptor beta chains drawn from one sample of a study of identical twins. TCRdb redid the calling of the 5' RACE reads with MiXCR, one entry per CDR3 protein. This table has 450,000 or so distinct CDR3 sequences, about 18% appearing once. The sample comprised naive T cells sorted from blood. The receptors shown here come from a man aged 50-59 years in good health. The CDR3 runs from the conserved cysteine through the conserved F or W. D genes are given only for firm matches. A row's size may be missing; if present it is once, few, many or a size class.

d_call j_call v_call clone_size cdr3_nt cdr3_aa
TRBD2 TRBJ2-1 TRBV29-1 few TGCAGCGTTGAAGATCGGCTAGCGGGGGTTAATGAGCAGTTCTTC CSVEDRLAGVNEQFF
- TRBJ2-3 TRBV12-3/TRBV12-4 - TGTGCCAGCAGTCCCAACGGACGGCCAGATACGCAGTATTTT CASSPNGRPDTQYF
TRBD1 TRBJ2-5 TRBV18 few TGTGCCAGCTCACCGGGACAGTCTCGGGAGACCCAGTACTTC CASSPGQSRETQYF
- TRBJ1-2 TRBV6-5 few TGTGCCAGCAGTTACTCGGTCGGAAACTATGGCTACACCTTC CASSYSVGNYGYTF
- TRBJ1-5 TRBV4-3 few TGCGCCAGCAGCCAAGATCAGGGAGGATCGCAGCCCCAGCATTTT CASSQDQGGSQPQHF
- TRBJ2-2 TRBV7-9 - TGTGCCAGCAGCTCTAGTGCCGGGGAGCTGTTTTTT CASSSSAGELFF
TRBD2 TRBJ2-5 TRBV5-1 many TGCGCCAGCAGCTTGACCAGCGGGAGGGAGTACCAAGAGACCCAGTACTTC CASSLTSGREYQETQYF
- TRBJ1-5 TRBV20-1 - TGCAGTGCTATTAATCCGGCCGGGAATCAGCCCCAGCATTTT CSAINPAGNQPQHF
- TRBJ2-3 TRBV20-1 many TGCAGTGCTCGAGCGGATACTAGCACAGATACGCAGTATTTT CSARADTSTDTQYF
- TRBJ1-5 TRBV4-1 many TGCGCCAGCAGCCAGAGTCCGGTTGAACAGCCCCAGCATTTT CASSQSPVEQPQHF
TRBD2 TRBJ2-3 TRBV20-1 many TGCAGTGCCGATCGGACTAGCGGGAGAGCAGATACGCAGTATTTT CSADRTSGRADTQYF
TRBD2 TRBJ2-3 TRBV27 - TGTGCCAGCAGTTCACCGGGACTAGCGGGTGATACGCAGTATTTT CASSSPGLAGDTQYF
- TRBJ2-1 TRBV9 - TGTGCCAGCAGCGTTCAGGGAAATTCCTACAATGAGCAGTTCTTC CASSVQGNSYNEQFF
- TRBJ2-7 TRBV3-1 - TGTGCCAGCAGCCAAGGAGAGCGGTACGAGCAGTACTTC CASSQGERYEQYF
- TRBJ2-1 TRBV20-1 few TGCAGTGCTTTCCAAGGACTGAACTCCTACAATGAGCAGTTCTTC CSAFQGLNSYNEQFF
- TRBJ1-5 TRBV6-5 many TGTGCCAGCAGTTACTCTGGTAGGAGCAATCAGCCCCAGCATTTT CASSYSGRSNQPQHF
- TRBJ2-1 TRBV12-3/TRBV12-4 many TGTGCCAGCAGTTCGTCCAGTTGGAATGAGCAGTTCTTC CASSSSSWNEQFF
- TRBJ1-1 TRBV20-1 few TGCAGTGCTTCCCCGGACACGGTCACTGAAGCTTTCTTT CSASPDTVTEAFF
- TRBJ1-4 TRBV29-1 few TGCAGCGTTGTATTAGGGCTCGGAGAAAAACTGTTTTTT CSVVLGLGEKLFF
- TRBJ1-1 TRBV6-5 many TGTGCCAGCAGTTACTCTCCAGGAATGAACACTGAAGCTTTCTTT CASSYSPGMNTEAFF
- TRBJ2-1 TRBV10-3 few TGTGCCATCAGTGGGGTGGGGGGGCGCAATGAGCAGTTCTTC CAISGVGGRNEQFF
- TRBJ1-5 TRBV7-2 few TGTGCCAGCAGCTGGGGACGGGGAGATCAGCCCCAGCATTTT CASSWGRGDQPQHF
- TRBJ1-3 TRBV11-2 - TGTGCCAGCAGCTTAGTCAGGGGACGGCGTAATAACGGAAACACCATATATTTT CASSLVRGRRNNGNTIYF
TRBD2 TRBJ2-7 TRBV28 few TGTGCCAGCAGTGGACGGACTAGCCGAATACTCAACTCCTACGAGCAGTACTTC CASSGRTSRILNSYEQYF